One and the same sample provided the 27 T cell receptor beta chains below, sequenced in a study of graft-versus-host responses after intestinal transplantation. Processing of graft tissue released intraepithelial and lamina propria lymphocytes. This table comes from immunoSEQ multiplex PCR, and its TCRdb copy is limited to in-frame clones, with some not included. The sample has approximately 12,000 clones; 76% are singletons. The sequencing used ileum tissue, collected 23 days after intestinal transplant. The receptor source for this set is a human patient who received an intestinal transplant, so some T cells may come from the graft donor.

This chain links TRBV27 with TRBJ2-5; unclear D gene. Near its end, the DNA agrees better with TRBJ2-7, so the J call may be wrong. Germline-derived CDR1 and CDR2 are MNHEY and SMNVEV (reference sequence). The CDR3 spans 13 residues. The CDR3 nucleotides are TGTGCCAGCAGTTTAACACAAGTTTACGAGCAGTACTTC. It translates to CASSLTQVYEQYF.

V and J are TRBV11-3 and TRBJ1-5, with D unclear. The CDR3 runs to 13 residues. V was shortened by 5 bases and J by 10 bases, with 15 bases between the two germline ends. Looked up from germline, CDR1 is SGHNT and CDR2 is YENEEA. DNA for the CDR3: TGTGCCAGCAGCACCGGCCCACGGGATCCCCAGCATTTT. Residues: CASSTGPRDPQHF.

About this clone itself: One junction end disagrees with the germline gene, perhaps due to a read error. The chain has TRBV7-7 and TRBJ2-1; D ambiguous. There are 15 residues in the CDR3. Germline-derived CDR1 and CDR2 are SSHAT and FNYEAQ (reference sequence). CDR3 nucleotide sequence: TGTGCTAGCAGCTCCGGTGTCGGCTCCTACAATGAGCAGTTCTTC. This codes for CASSSGVGSYNEQFF.

The chain recombines TRBV10-2 with TRBJ1-1; 7 nucleotides agree with TRBD1. Germline V CDR1 and CDR2: WSHSY, SAAADI. The CDR3 runs to 17 residues. The V and J ends lost 4 bases and 2 bases, in that order; junction bases with no gene match: 13. As DNA, the CDR3 is TGCGCCAGCAGTGGGTTCATTCGGACAGGTCAAAACACTGAAGCTTTCTTT. Translating it yields CASSGFIRTGQNTEAFF.

This clone has just a few counts. This chain joins TRBV4-2 and TRBJ2-7; D is perhaps TRBD1 (5 bases). The CDR3 loop spans 18 amino acids. V gave up 2 bases and J gave up 0 bases, with 20 bases separating them. Germline CDR1 and CDR2: LGHNA and YNFKEQ. CDR3: CASSQNFRRDRNSYEQYF. The CDR3 bases are TGTGCCAGCAGCCAAAACTTTCGCCGAGACAGAAACTCCTACGAGCAGTACTTC.

The chain recombines TRBV28 with TRBJ2-1; 16 positions agree with TRBD2. The CDR3 length is 20 residues. V lost 2 bases, J lost 5 bases, and 12 bases stayed unmatched. The germline V gene has CDR1 MDHEN and CDR2 SYDVKM. CDR3 bases: TGTGCCAGCAGTTTACCGGGACTAGCGGGAGGGCCGGTATGGGACAATGAGCAGTTCTTC. Its protein product is CASSLPGLAGGPVWDNEQFF.

This rearrangement joins TRBV29-1 to TRBJ2-1; TRBD2 matches at 8 bases. Per germline, CDR1 SQVTM and CDR2 ANQGSEA. The CDR3 contains 14 residues. The V gene end was trimmed by 3 bases and the J gene end by 2 bases; junction bases not matched to a gene: 3. CDR3 sequence: CSVEGSGTYNEQFF. CDR3 nucleotide sequence: TGCAGCGTTGAGGGTAGCGGGACCTACAATGAGCAGTTCTTC.

The J gene is TRBJ1-1, the V gene TRBV28; a weak D match, TRBD1 (6 bases). Trimming cost V 3 bases and J 4 bases, with 15 bases left between them. Germline V CDR1 and CDR2: MDHEN, SYDVKM. The CDR3 has 15 residues. The CDR3 reads CASSFLQGLVTEAFF. Written as DNA, the CDR3 is TGTGCCAGCAGTTTTTTACAGGGTTTGGTCACTGAAGCTTTCTTT.

The genes are TRBV4-3 and TRBJ2-3; 10 bases match TRBD2. With V trimmed by 0 bases and J by 4 bases, 7 bases remained unmatched. The germline V gene encodes CDR1 LGHNA and CDR2 YSLEER. This CDR3 comprises 17 residues. The CDR3 DNA sequence: TGCGCCAGCAGCCAAGAAGTAGCGGGGGGCTGGGCAGATACGCAGTATTTT. As protein: CASSQEVAGGWADTQYF.

The chain uses TRBV9 and TRBJ1-2, with 9 positions matching TRBD1. V shed 3 bases and J 3 bases; nucleotides not matched to a gene: 6. Looked up from germline, CDR1 is SGDLS and CDR2 is YYNGEE. CDR3 length: 15 residues. This CDR3 is CASSDNRGLDYGYTF. CDR3 in DNA: TGTGCCAGCAGCGACAACAGGGGGCTCGACTATGGCTACACCTTC.

This chain joins TRBV15 and TRBJ2-1; D not resolved. The germline CDR1 and CDR2 sequences are LNHNV and YYDKDF (reference sequence). This CDR3 is 15 amino acids long. The V end was cut by 1 base, the J end by 0 bases, with 7 bases between. CDR3 in amino acids: CATSRGAVSYNEQFF. The CDR3 DNA is TGTGCCACCAGCAGAGGGGCAGTCTCCTACAATGAGCAGTTCTTC.

The chain couples TRBV4-2 to TRBJ1-2; D unresolved. Germline loops: CDR1 LGHNA, CDR2 YNFKEQ. This CDR3 has 17 amino acids. Trimming took off 1 base at V and 5 bases at J, with 20 bases between the two ends. The CDR3 loop reads CASSQGGGLSLFYGYTF. The CDR3 nucleotides are TGTGCCAGCAGCCAAGGGGGTGGACTCTCTTTATTTTATGGCTACACCTTC.

This chain connects TRBV9 to TRBJ2-5, with 12 bases matching TRBD2. Germline V CDR1 and CDR2: SGDLS, YYNGEE. After removal of 0 bases from V and 2 bases from J, the junction contained 2 bases not matched to a gene. CDR3 length: 16 amino acids. CDR3 region: CASSVGGTSGQETQYF. Written as DNA, the CDR3 is TGTGCCAGCAGCGTAGGGGGGACTAGCGGGCAAGAGACCCAGTACTTC.

V and J are TRBV30 and TRBJ1-3; D uncertain. Germline-derived CDR1 and CDR2 are GTSNPN and SVGIG (reference sequence). This CDR3 spans 12 amino acids. V lost 3 bases to trimming and J lost 0 bases, with 3 bases between them. CDR3 residues: CAWRGSGNTIYF. CDR3 nucleotide sequence: TGTGCCTGGAGGGGCTCTGGAAACACCATATATTTT.

The chain combines TRBV30 with TRBJ2-3; TRBD1 is a possible D gene (8 bases). The germline V gene encodes CDR1 GTSNPN and CDR2 SVGIG (reference sequence). The CDR3 consists of 14 residues. Trimming took 2 bases from V and 6 from J, leaving 15 bases between them. The CDR3 region is CAWSLGQGGDTQYF. The CDR3 nucleotides read TGTGCCTGGAGTTTAGGACAGGGAGGGGATACGCAGTATTTT.

Here the CDR3 reads CAIRRAGQTYEQYF. CDR3 coding DNA: TGTGCCATCCGGAGAGCAGGACAGACCTACGAGCAGTACTTC. The chain combines TRBV28 with TRBJ2-7; possible D gene TRBD1, 6 bases. This CDR3 region has 14 residues. The V gene's germline CDR1 is MDHEN and CDR2 SYDVKM. Trimming cost V 10 bases and J 2 bases, with 18 bases left between them.

This clone was seen only a few times. The gene calls are TRBV4-3 and TRBJ1-2; the D is unclear. Germline CDR1 and CDR2: LGHNA and YSLEER. V was shortened by 3 bases and J by 7 bases, with 21 bases between the two germline ends. The CDR3 is 16 residues long. CDR3 sequence: CASSQFRTERIRGYTF. CDR3 coding DNA: TGCGCCAGCAGCCAGTTTCGTACGGAGAGGATTCGTGGCTACACCTTC.

CDR3 loop: CASSVGLADEQYF. The CDR3 DNA is TGTGCCAGCAGCGTCGGGCTAGCCGACGAGCAGTACTTC. This chain uses TRBV9 with TRBJ2-7, with D possibly TRBD2 on 5 matching bases. The CDR3 spans 13 residues. The germline V gene has CDR1 SGDLS and CDR2 YYNGEE. V lost 2 bases, J lost 5 bases, and 11 bases lay in between.

This clone was picked up one time. The chain combines TRBV11-2 with TRBJ2-7; 11 nucleotides agree with TRBD2. Germline loops: CDR1 SGHAT, CDR2 FQNNGV. After removal of 2 bases from V and 0 bases from J, the junction contained 9 bases not matched to a gene. The CDR3 runs 18 residues. CDR3 loop: CASSLISGRGRLSYEQYF. CDR3 DNA sequence: TGTGCCAGCAGCTTAATTAGCGGGAGGGGGCGTCTCTCCTACGAGCAGTACTTC.

This clone was counted a few times. The chain is built from TRBV4-2 and TRBJ2-1, with 11 bases that match TRBD2. J was trimmed by 4 bases and V by 0 bases; bases with no gene match: 5. This CDR3 is built from 17 residues. The V gene's germline CDR1 is LGHNA and CDR2 YNFKEQ. The CDR3 reads CASSQEEGTSGYNEQFF. CDR3 sequence (DNA): TGTGCCAGCAGCCAAGAGGAGGGGACTAGCGGATACAATGAGCAGTTCTTC.

The sample holds a few counts of this clone. The chain recombines TRBV6-5 with TRBJ1-2; the D is unclear. V dropped 2 bases and J dropped 8 bases, with 6 bases sitting between them. This CDR3 contains 11 residues. Germline V gives CDR1 MNHEY, CDR2 SVGAGI. The CDR3: CASSYGLGYTF. The CDR3 DNA follows: TGTGCCAGCAGTTACGGTCTAGGCTACACCTTC.

This chain connects TRBV10-3 to TRBJ1-2, with no clear D. The CDR3 runs 15 residues. The germline V and J ends were trimmed by 0 bases and 3 bases, with 11 bases remaining between them. Per the germline V gene, CDR1 is ENHRY and CDR2 is SYGVKD. This chain's CDR3 is CAISESEEADYGYTF. Here the CDR3 DNA reads TGTGCCATCAGTGAGTCGGAGGAGGCGGACTATGGCTACACCTTC.

This chain joins TRBV18 and TRBJ1-1, with a weak D call TRBD1 (6 bases). V was trimmed by 3 bases and J by 1 base, leaving 12 bases between them. CDR3 size: 15 residues. Per the germline V gene, CDR1 is KGHSH and CDR2 is LQKENI. CDR3 loop: CASSPGGHGNTEAFF. CDR3 coding DNA: TGTGCCAGCTCACCCGGGGGGCATGGGAACACTGAAGCTTTCTTT.

The gene calls are TRBV6-5 and TRBJ2-7; 9 bases match TRBD1. The CDR3 consists of 16 residues. V lost 0 bases to trimming and J lost 3 bases; unmatched junction nucleotides: 6. Germline CDR1 and CDR2: MNHEY and SVGAGI. In DNA, the CDR3 is TGTGCCAGCAGTTACTCGGGAGGGACAGGGTACTACGAGCAGTACTTC. It codes for CASSYSGGTGYYEQYF.

The chain uses TRBV16 and TRBJ2-1; D gene uncertain. The CDR3 runs 12 residues. V lost 0 bases and J lost 7, with 4 bases in between. Germline CDR1 reads KGHSY; CDR2 reads FQNENV. The CDR3 region has the DNA TGTGCCAGCAGCCAATCACAAAATGAGCAGTTCTTC. As protein: CASSQSQNEQFF.

The V call is TRBV7-9, the J call TRBJ1-1, with 8 bases fitting TRBD1. Trimming took 2 bases from V and 0 from J; bases not matched to a gene: 8. The V gene's germline CDR1 is SEHNR and CDR2 FQNEAQ (reference sequence). The CDR3 length is 17 residues. The CDR3 loop reads CASSLLLGQGLNTEAFF. For the CDR3, the DNA is TGTGCCAGCAGCTTACTCCTCGGACAGGGCCTGAACACTGAAGCTTTCTTT.

This clone was counted only a few times. The chain couples TRBV7-9 to TRBJ1-5; 7 nucleotides line up with TRBD1. The length of the CDR3 is 14 residues. Unmatched junction bases numbered 6, after V lost 5 bases and J lost 5 bases. Germline V gene data show CDR1 as SEHNR and CDR2 as FQNEAQ (reference sequence). The CDR3 nucleotides read TGTGCCAGCAGCCGTGGACAGGAAGATCAGCCCCAGCATTTT. Encoded protein: CASSRGQEDQPQHF.